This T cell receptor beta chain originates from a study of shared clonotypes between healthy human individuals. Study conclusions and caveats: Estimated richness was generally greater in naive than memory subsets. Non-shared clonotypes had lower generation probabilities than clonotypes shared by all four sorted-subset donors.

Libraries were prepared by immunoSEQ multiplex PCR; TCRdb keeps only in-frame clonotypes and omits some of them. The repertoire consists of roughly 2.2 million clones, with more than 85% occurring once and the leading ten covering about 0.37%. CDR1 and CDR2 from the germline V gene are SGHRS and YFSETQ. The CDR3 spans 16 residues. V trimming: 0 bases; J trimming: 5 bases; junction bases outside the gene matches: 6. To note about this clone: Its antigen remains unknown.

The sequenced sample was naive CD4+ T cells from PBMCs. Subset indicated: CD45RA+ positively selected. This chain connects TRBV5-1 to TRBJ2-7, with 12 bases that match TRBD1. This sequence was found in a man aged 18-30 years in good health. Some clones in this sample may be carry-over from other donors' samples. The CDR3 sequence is CASSLAGTGGYDEQYF. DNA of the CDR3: TGCGCCAGCAGCTTGGCCGGGACAGGGGGCTATGACGAGCAGTACTTC. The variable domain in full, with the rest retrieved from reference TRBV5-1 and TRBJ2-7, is KAGVTQTPRYLIKTRGQQVTLSCSPISGHRSVSWYQQTPGQGLQFLFEYFSETQRNKGNFPGRFSGRQFSNSRSEMNVSTLELGDSALYLCASSLAGTGGYDEQYFGPGTRLTVT.